The clone carrying this TCR beta chain has a handful of counts. The data were taken from a study of T cell changes during pregnancy in multiple sclerosis. The CDR3 extends over 15 amino acids. The V gene end was trimmed by 5 bases and the J gene end by 4 bases; junction bases not matched to a gene: 9. Germline CDR1 SGHTA, CDR2 FQGNSA. Some clones are missing from TCRdb's copy, which holds only in-frame ones; the method was immunoSEQ multiplex PCR. The sample contains under 25,000 clones, more than 70% of which appear only once. The chain recombines TRBV7-2 with TRBJ2-3, with TRBD2 matching 7 bases. The source was CD8+ T cells from peripheral blood mononuclear cells, collected before pregnancy. The sequence was obtained from a female donor with multiple sclerosis, enrolled in a pregnancy study. CDR3 DNA: TGTGCCAGCAGCCTCCTGGGGAGGGGTCCAGATACGCAGTATTTT. It codes for CASSLLGRGPDTQYF.